The 30 T cell receptor beta chains given below trace back to one sample, sequenced in a study of CD8+CD57+ T cells in acquired aplastic anemia. Patients included in sequencing had previously demonstrated CD8+CD57+ cell expansion by flow cytometry. The use of genomic DNA as template underpinned the TCR beta VDJ and CDR3 profiling. TCRdb reprocessed the reads via MiXCR and lists one record per CDR3 protein. The sample shows tens of thousands of distinct CDR3 sequences, 60% to 75% of them seen only once. Specimen: sorted CD4+, CD8+, or CD8+CD57+ T cells (not recorded which) from PBMCs. All receptors derive from a human donor with aplastic anemia.

The V and J genes are TRBV7-9 and TRBJ2-7; no definite D call. Looked up from germline, CDR1 is SEHNR and CDR2 is FQNEAQ (reference sequence). The CDR3 is 13 residues long. The germline V and J ends were trimmed by 5 bases and 3 bases, with 11 bases remaining between them. CDR3 sequence (DNA): TGTGCCAGCAGCGCTGGGCCCAGCTACGAGCAGTACTTC. Translated, it gives CASSAGPSYEQYF.

V usage is TRBV10-3 and J usage is TRBJ1-2, with 9 nucleotides matching TRBD1. V lost 5 bases, J lost 8 bases, and 6 bases stayed unmatched. Germline V gene sequence: CDR1 ENHRY, CDR2 SYGVKD. CDR3 length: 13 residues. The CDR3 DNA sequence: TGTGCCATCAGTCAACAGGGGGCAGGGGGCTACACCTTC. Protein sequence: CAISQQGAGGYTF.

This clonotype was observed a handful of times. The chain employs TRBV2 and TRBJ1-6, with D perhaps matching TRBD1 (5 bases). The CDR3 spans 13 residues. V shed 7 bases and J shed 7 bases, with 11 bases lying between them. The germline V gene has CDR1 SNHLY and CDR2 FYNNEI. The CDR3 DNA reads as TGTGCCAGCACTTCCGGGGGGAATTCACCCCTCCACTTT. The encoded protein is CASTSGGNSPLHF.

This chain connects TRBV24-1 to TRBJ2-7; TRBD2 matches at 7 bases. The CDR3 is 14 amino acids. CDR1 and CDR2 from the germline V gene are KGHDR and SFDVKD. J lost 6 bases, V lost 3 bases, and 7 bases had no gene match. The CDR3 DNA sequence: TGTGCCACCAGTGATAGTGGCGGGAGCCCCGAGCAGTACTTC. Translation gives CATSDSGGSPEQYF.

The rearrangement uses TRBV15 and TRBJ2-5, with D perhaps matching TRBD2 (6 bases). This CDR3 is 16 amino acids long. Germline values: CDR1 LNHNV, CDR2 YYDKDF (reference sequence). V lost 5 bases and J 2 bases, leaving 18 bases between the germline ends. The CDR3 sequence is CATSVSPGRTQETQYF. The CDR3 DNA reads as TGTGCCACCAGCGTATCCCCAGGGAGGACTCAAGAGACCCAGTACTTC.

The table lists this clonotype with a count of one. The V and J genes are TRBV29-1 and TRBJ2-1; the D gene is possibly TRBD2 (5 bases). The V end was cut by 7 bases, the J end by 7 bases, with 8 bases between. This CDR3 is 10 amino acids long. Germline V gene data show CDR1 as SQVTM and CDR2 as ANQGSEA. CDR3 loop: CSAERNEQFF. The DNA of the CDR3 is TGCAGCGCCGAGCGGAATGAGCAGTTCTTC.

This clonotype was seen a single time. V usage is TRBV15 and J usage is TRBJ2-7; a weak D match, TRBD1 (6 bases). The CDR3 is 14 residues long. V was cut by 4 bases and J by 8 bases, with 18 bases left in between. Germline V CDR1 and CDR2: LNHNV, YYDKDF (reference sequence). CDR3 coding DNA: TGTGCCACCAGCACCTACAGGGCTTCAGACAAGCAGTACTTC. This encodes CATSTYRASDKQYF.

Remarks on this clonotype: As the CDR3 is not closed by the conserved phenylalanine or tryptophan, this likely results from a read error. The CDR3 DNA is TGTGCCAGCAGCTCAGGGACAGGGCCCTCGACCCAGTACTTA. Its protein is CASSSGTGPSTQYL. The chain carries TRBV15 and TRBJ2-5; 9 bases map to TRBD1. CDR1 and CDR2 from the germline V gene are LNHNV and YYDKDF (reference sequence). This CDR3 is 14 amino acids long.

V usage is TRBV7-9 and J usage is TRBJ2-7; TRBD1 agrees at 9 bases. The CDR3 contains 13 residues. CDR1 is SEHNR and CDR2 is FQNEAQ in the germline V gene (reference sequence). J gave up 5 bases and V 6 bases, and 5 bases lay outside the gene matches. This chain's CDR3 is CASSVRDRDEQYF. Written as DNA, the CDR3 is TGTGCCAGCAGTGTCCGGGACAGGGACGAGCAGTACTTC.

The chain combines TRBV19 with TRBJ1-2; no clear D. This CDR3 comprises 12 residues. Per the germline V gene, CDR1 is LNHDA and CDR2 is SQIVND (reference sequence). V lost 7 bases and J 5 bases, leaving 11 bases between the germline ends. CDR3 nucleotide sequence: TGTGCCAGTAAACAGTATATTTATGGCTACACCTTC. Translated, it gives CASKQYIYGYTF.

This clonotype was counted only a few times. This chain links TRBV24-1 with TRBJ2-1; 8 positions agree with TRBD1. CDR1 is KGHDR, CDR2 SFDVKD, per germline. This CDR3 is 13 amino acids long. With V trimmed by 5 bases and J by 10 bases, 6 bases remained unmatched. In DNA, the CDR3 is TGTGCCACCAGTGGGCCAGGGGGCGCGGAGCAGTTCTTC. It specifies CATSGPGGAEQFF.

V usage is TRBV15 and J usage is TRBJ2-1; a weak D match, TRBD2 (7 bases). Trimming pared 5 bases from V and 1 base from J, leaving 12 bases between. Germline loops: CDR1 LNHNV, CDR2 YYDKDF (reference sequence). The CDR3 contains 15 residues. In DNA, the CDR3 is TGTGCCACCAGCCAGAGGGGGGGATCCTACAATGAGCAGTTCTTC. Translation: CATSQRGGSYNEQFF.

The chain couples TRBV24-1 to TRBJ2-5; no firm D call. This CDR3 has 11 amino acids. Deletions cut 6 bases from V and 4 bases from J, with 5 bases between. Per germline, CDR1 KGHDR and CDR2 SFDVKD. CDR3 nucleotides: TGTGCCACCAGTTCGGGAGAGACCCAGTACTTC. It is translated as CATSSGETQYF.

This chain connects TRBV7-2 to TRBJ2-6; unclear D gene. Germline CDR1 reads SGHTA; CDR2 reads FQGNSA. Deletions cut 5 bases from V and 0 bases from J, with 2 bases between. This CDR3 is built from 13 residues. In DNA form, the CDR3 reads TGTGCCAGCAGCAACTCTGGGGCCAACGTCCTGACTTTC. As protein: CASSNSGANVLTF.

The rearrangement uses TRBV6-2 or TRBV6-3 and TRBJ1-1; D is possibly TRBD1 (6 bases). Trimming took off 7 bases at V and 2 bases at J, with 17 bases between the two ends. Germline loops: CDR1 MNHEY, CDR2 SVGEGT. The length of the CDR3 is 15 residues. This CDR3 reads CASTTTGTTNTEAFF. As DNA, the CDR3 is TGTGCCAGCACTACAACAGGGACTACTAACACTGAAGCTTTCTTT.

The CDR3 sequence: CASRGEGARYGYTF. The CDR3 coding sequence is TGTGCCAGCAGGGGTGAGGGGGCCCGCTATGGCTACACCTTC. The rearrangement links TRBV2 to TRBJ1-2, with TRBD1 matching over 7 bases. Germline loops: CDR1 SNHLY, CDR2 FYNNEI. Trimming at V came to 6 bases and at J to 4 bases, leaving 8 bases not matched to a gene. The CDR3 has 14 residues. The entire variable domain, with the rest obtained from reference TRBV2 and TRBJ1-2, is as follows: EPEVTQTPSHQVTQMGQEVILRCVPISNHLYFYWYRQILGQKVEFLVSFYNNEISEKSEIFDDQFSVERPDGSNFTLKIRSTKLEDSAMYFCASRGEGARYGYTFGSGTRLTVV.

The rearrangement joins TRBV9 to TRBJ1-1; maybe TRBD1 (5 bases). The germline V gene encodes CDR1 SGDLS and CDR2 YYNGEE. The CDR3 sequence is 12 residues long. Trimming removed 0 bases at V and 7 bases at J, with 7 bases between. CDR3 nucleotides: TGTGCCAGCAGCGTAGGGGACGGTGAAGCTTTCTTT. It codes for CASSVGDGEAFF.

The chain links TRBV9 to TRBJ2-7; D uncertain. CDR3 size: 13 residues. The germline CDR1 and CDR2 sequences are SGDLS and YYNGEE. V was trimmed by 0 bases and J by 4 bases, leaving 8 bases between them. The CDR3 DNA reads as TGTGCCAGCAGCGTAGGAAGCCAGTACGAGCAGTACTTC. It specifies CASSVGSQYEQYF.

V is TRBV2 and J is TRBJ1-1; 8 bases align to TRBD1. The CDR3 totals 14 residues. CDR1 and CDR2 (germline): SNHLY, FYNNEI. Losses at the gene ends were 6 bases for V and 5 bases for J; bases not matched to a gene: 8. The DNA of the CDR3 is TGTGCCAGCAGCATGGACAGGGAAAAGACTGAAGCTTTCTTT. Its protein is CASSMDREKTEAFF.

This clonotype was seen repeatedly, ten times or more. The chain has TRBV15 and TRBJ1-1; possibly TRBD1 for D (6 bases). V gave up 5 bases and J gave up 0 bases, with 13 bases separating them. The CDR3 is 15 amino acids. From germline, CDR1 is LNHNV and CDR2 YYDKDF (reference sequence). The CDR3 sequence: CATSESRGMNTEAFF. The CDR3 DNA sequence: TGTGCCACCAGCGAGAGCAGGGGAATGAACACTGAAGCTTTCTTT.

The V and J genes are TRBV24-1 and TRBJ2-7; 13 nucleotides align to TRBD2. This CDR3 is built from 13 residues. From germline, CDR1 is KGHDR and CDR2 SFDVKD. V trimming: 9 bases; J trimming: 6 bases; junction bases outside the gene matches: 4. Here the CDR3 DNA reads TGTGCCACCCCGACTAGCGGGAGGTGCGAGCAGTACTTC. Translated: CATPTSGRCEQYF.

The chain combines TRBV29-1 with TRBJ2-5, with D perhaps matching TRBD2 (5 bases). This CDR3 region has 12 residues. Trimming took 4 bases from V and 5 from J, leaving 11 bases between them. Germline CDR1 reads SQVTM; CDR2 reads ANQGSEA. The CDR3 coding sequence is TGCAGCGTTGGTACTAGTGGCGAGACCCAGTACTTC. It specifies CSVGTSGETQYF. Combining the CDR3 with reference TRBV29-1 and TRBJ2-5 gives the whole variable domain SAVISQKPSRDICQRGTSLTIQCQVDSQVTMMFWYRQQPGQSLTLIATANQGSEATYESGFVIDKFPISRPNLTFSTLTVSNMSPEDSSIYLCSVGTSGETQYFGPGTRLLVL.

This clonotype occurred many times. The rearrangement uses TRBV4-1 and TRBJ2-7; D not resolved. The CDR3 is 13 amino acids. Per the germline V gene, CDR1 is MGHRA and CDR2 is YSYEKL. The V end lost 0 bases, the J end lost 3 bases, and 6 bases lay between the germline ends. The CDR3 reads CASSQEGFYEQYF. CDR3 in DNA: TGCGCCAGCAGCCAAGAGGGCTTCTACGAGCAGTACTTC.

The J gene is TRBJ1-6, the V gene TRBV5-6, with a possible D match to TRBD1 (6 bases). The germline gives CDR1 SGHDT, CDR2 YYEEEE. V was cut by 4 bases and J by 5 bases, with 10 bases left in between. The CDR3 is 14 amino acids. DNA of the CDR3: TGTGCCAGCAGCGTAGGACAGAATAATTCACCCCTCCACTTT. It encodes CASSVGQNNSPLHF.

J is TRBJ1-1 and V is TRBV7-8, with no clear D. CDR1 SGHVS and CDR2 FQNEAQ come from the germline V gene. The V end lost 5 bases, the J end lost 8 bases, and 9 bases lay between the germline ends. This CDR3 spans 11 amino acids. CDR3 sequence reads: CASSTLQEAFF. The DNA of the CDR3 is TGTGCCAGCAGCACCCTACAAGAAGCTTTCTTT. The full variable domain, with the rest looked up from reference TRBV7-8 and TRBJ1-1, is GAGVSQSPRYKVAKRGQDVALRCDPISGHVSLFWYQQALGQGPEFLTYFQNEAQLDKSGLPSDRFFAERPEGSVSTLKIQRTQQEDSAVYLCASSTLQEAFFGQGTRLTVV.

The chain joins TRBV2 to TRBJ2-7; 9 nucleotides align to TRBD1. Losses at the gene ends were 3 bases for V and 1 base for J; bases not matched to a gene: 4. The CDR3 is 15 amino acids. Germline values: CDR1 SNHLY, CDR2 FYNNEI. This chain's CDR3 is CASSDWTGESYEQYF. CDR3 sequence (DNA): TGTGCCAGCAGTGATTGGACAGGGGAATCCTACGAGCAGTACTTC.

The genes are TRBV19 and TRBJ2-7; 9 bases agree with TRBD1. The germline V gene encodes CDR1 LNHDA and CDR2 SQIVND (reference sequence). The trim removed 7 bases at V and 3 bases at J, leaving 10 bases unmatched. There are 15 residues in the CDR3. CDR3 sequence: CASNSPGQGLYEQYF. In nucleotides, the CDR3 is TGTGCCAGTAATTCTCCGGGACAGGGACTCTACGAGCAGTACTTC.

This clonotype was detected a few times. The chain combines TRBV29-1 with TRBJ2-3; 9 bases match TRBD2. CDR1 is SQVTM, CDR2 ANQGSEA, per germline. The length of the CDR3 is 13 residues. Germline trimming cut 4 bases from V and 5 bases from J; bases unmatched to any gene: 4. CDR3 loop: CSVVPAGGDTQYF. CDR3 nucleotides: TGCAGCGTTGTTCCAGCGGGAGGAGATACGCAGTATTTT.

This rearrangement joins TRBV15 to TRBJ2-5; D is ambiguous. This CDR3 has 14 residues. Germline V gene lookup returns CDR1 LNHNV and CDR2 YYDKDF (reference sequence). The V and J ends lost 3 bases and 0 bases respectively, with 8 bases between them. CDR3 sequence (DNA): TGTGCCACCAGCAGGGGTGGATACCAAGAGACCCAGTACTTC. Protein product: CATSRGGYQETQYF.

This clonotype was counted at least ten times. The chain uses TRBV7-3 and TRBJ2-1; 7 positions agree with TRBD2. Germline lookup yields CDR1 SGHTA and CDR2 FQGTGA. The J segment lost 7 bases and the V segment lost 5 bases, leaving 8 bases of the junction unmatched. The CDR3 spans 14 residues. CDR3 bases: TGTGCCAGCAGCGTCCTAGCGGAAGGTAATGAGCAGTTCTTC. This translates into CASSVLAEGNEQFF.